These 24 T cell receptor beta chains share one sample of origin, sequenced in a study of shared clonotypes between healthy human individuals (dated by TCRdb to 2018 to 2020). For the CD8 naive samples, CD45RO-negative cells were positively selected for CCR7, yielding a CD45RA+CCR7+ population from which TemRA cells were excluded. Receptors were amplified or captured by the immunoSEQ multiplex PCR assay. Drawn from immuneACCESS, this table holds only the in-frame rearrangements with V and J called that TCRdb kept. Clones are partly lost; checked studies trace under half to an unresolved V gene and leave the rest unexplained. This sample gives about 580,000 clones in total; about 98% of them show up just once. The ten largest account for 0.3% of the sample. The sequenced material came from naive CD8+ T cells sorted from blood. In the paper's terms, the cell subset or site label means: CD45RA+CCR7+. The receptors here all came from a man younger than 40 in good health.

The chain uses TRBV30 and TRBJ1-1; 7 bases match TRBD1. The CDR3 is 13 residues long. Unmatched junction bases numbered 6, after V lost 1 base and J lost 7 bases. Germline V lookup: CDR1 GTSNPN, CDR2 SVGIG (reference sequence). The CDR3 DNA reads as TGTGCCTGGAGTGCCTGGACAGGTCGTGAAGCTTTCTTT. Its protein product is CAWSAWTGREAFF.

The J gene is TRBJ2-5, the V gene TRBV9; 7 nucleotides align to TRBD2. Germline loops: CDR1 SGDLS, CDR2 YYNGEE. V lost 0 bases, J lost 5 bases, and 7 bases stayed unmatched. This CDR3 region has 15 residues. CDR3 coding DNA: TGTGCCAGCAGCGTAGCTGGGAGGGCCGTGGAGACCCAGTACTTC. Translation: CASSVAGRAVETQYF.

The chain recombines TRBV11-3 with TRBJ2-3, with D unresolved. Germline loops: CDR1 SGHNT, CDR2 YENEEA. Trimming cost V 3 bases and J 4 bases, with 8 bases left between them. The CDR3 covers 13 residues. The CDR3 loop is CASSFTAADTQYF. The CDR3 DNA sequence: TGTGCCAGCAGCTTTACGGCGGCAGATACGCAGTATTTT.

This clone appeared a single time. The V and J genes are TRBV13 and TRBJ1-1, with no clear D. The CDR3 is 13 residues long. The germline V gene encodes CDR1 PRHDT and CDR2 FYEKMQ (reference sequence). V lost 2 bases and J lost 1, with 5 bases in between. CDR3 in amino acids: CASSLRGNTEAFF. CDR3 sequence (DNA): TGTGCCAGCAGCTTACGAGGGAACACTGAAGCTTTCTTT.

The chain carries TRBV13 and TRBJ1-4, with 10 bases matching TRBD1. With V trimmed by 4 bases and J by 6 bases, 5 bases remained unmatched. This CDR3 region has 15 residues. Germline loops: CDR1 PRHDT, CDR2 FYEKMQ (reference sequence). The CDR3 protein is CASSSTGTGDEKLFF. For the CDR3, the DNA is TGTGCCAGCAGCTCAACCGGGACAGGGGATGAAAAACTGTTTTTT.

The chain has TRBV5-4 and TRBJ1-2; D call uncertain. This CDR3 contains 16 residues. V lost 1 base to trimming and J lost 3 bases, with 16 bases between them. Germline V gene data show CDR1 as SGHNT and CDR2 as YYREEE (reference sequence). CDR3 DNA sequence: TGTGCCAGCAGCTTGATGCTAGTCCCCTTGGACTATGGCTACACCTTC. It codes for CASSLMLVPLDYGYTF.

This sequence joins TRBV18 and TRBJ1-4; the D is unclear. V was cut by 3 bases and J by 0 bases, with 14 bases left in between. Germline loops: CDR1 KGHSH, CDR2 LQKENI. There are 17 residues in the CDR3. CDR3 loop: CASSPRRVFATNEKLFF. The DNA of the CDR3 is TGTGCCAGCTCACCCAGAAGGGTCTTCGCAACTAATGAAAAACTGTTTTTT.

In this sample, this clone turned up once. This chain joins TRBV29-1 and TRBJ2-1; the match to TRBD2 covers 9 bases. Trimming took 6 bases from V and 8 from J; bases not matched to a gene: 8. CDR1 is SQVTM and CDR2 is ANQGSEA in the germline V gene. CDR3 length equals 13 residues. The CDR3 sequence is CSVGGLAHDEQFF. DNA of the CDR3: TGCAGCGTGGGAGGACTAGCGCACGATGAGCAGTTCTTC.

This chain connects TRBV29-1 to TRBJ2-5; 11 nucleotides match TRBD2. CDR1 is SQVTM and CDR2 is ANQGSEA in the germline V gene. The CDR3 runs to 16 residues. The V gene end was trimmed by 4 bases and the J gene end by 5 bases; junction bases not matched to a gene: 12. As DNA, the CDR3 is TGCAGCGTTGGGGGGACTAGCGGCACTCAAGGGGAGACCCAGTACTTC. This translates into CSVGGTSGTQGETQYF.

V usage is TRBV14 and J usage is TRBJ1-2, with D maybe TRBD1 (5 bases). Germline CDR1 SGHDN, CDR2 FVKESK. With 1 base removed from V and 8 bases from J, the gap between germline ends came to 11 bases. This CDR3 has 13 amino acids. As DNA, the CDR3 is TGTGCCAGCAGCCAAGTGCAGGGAGGGGGCTACACCTTC. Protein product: CASSQVQGGGYTF.

The CDR3 loop is CASSQQGAANEKLFF. Written as DNA, the CDR3 is TGTGCCAGCAGTCAACAGGGGGCGGCGAATGAAAAACTGTTTTTT. This chain uses TRBV2 with TRBJ1-4; 9 positions agree with TRBD1. Germline V gene data show CDR1 as SNHLY and CDR2 as FYNNEI. The CDR3 extends over 15 amino acids. With 5 bases clipped from V and 5 bases from J, the junction kept 6 bases outside the gene matches. The variable domain in full, with the rest retrieved from reference TRBV2 and TRBJ1-4, is EPEVTQTPSHQVTQMGQEVILRCVPISNHLYFYWYRQILGQKVEFLVSFYNNEISEKSEIFDDQFSVERPDGSNFTLKIRSTKLEDSAMYFCASSQQGAANEKLFFGSGTQLSVL.

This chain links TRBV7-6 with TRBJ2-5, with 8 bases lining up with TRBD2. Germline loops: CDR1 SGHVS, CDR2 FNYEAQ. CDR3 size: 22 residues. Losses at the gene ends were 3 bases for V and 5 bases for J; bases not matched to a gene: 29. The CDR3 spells CASSFYPQAGEGVEQGRETQYF. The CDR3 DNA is TGTGCCAGCAGCTTTTATCCCCAAGCGGGAGAAGGAGTGGAACAGGGCCGGGAGACCCAGTACTTC.

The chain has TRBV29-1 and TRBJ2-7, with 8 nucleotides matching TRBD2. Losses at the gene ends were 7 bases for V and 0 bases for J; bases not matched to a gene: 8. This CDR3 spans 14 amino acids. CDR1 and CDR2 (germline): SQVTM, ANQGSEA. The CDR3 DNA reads TGCAGCGCCGAACTAGCGGATAGCTCCTACGAGCAGTACTTC. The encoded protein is CSAELADSSYEQYF.

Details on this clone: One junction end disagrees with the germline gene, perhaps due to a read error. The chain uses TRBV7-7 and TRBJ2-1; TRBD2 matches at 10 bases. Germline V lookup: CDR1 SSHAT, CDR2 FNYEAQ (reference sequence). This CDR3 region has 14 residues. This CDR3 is CASSLAGGLGEQFF. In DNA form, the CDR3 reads TGTGCTAGCAGCTTAGCGGGGGGACTAGGTGAGCAGTTCTTC.

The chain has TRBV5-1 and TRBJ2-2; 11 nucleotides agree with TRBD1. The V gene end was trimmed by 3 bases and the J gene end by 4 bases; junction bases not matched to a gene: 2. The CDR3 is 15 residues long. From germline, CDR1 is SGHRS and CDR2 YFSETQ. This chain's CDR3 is CASSSGQGATGELFF. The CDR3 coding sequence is TGCGCCAGCAGCTCAGGACAGGGGGCCACCGGGGAGCTGTTTTTT.

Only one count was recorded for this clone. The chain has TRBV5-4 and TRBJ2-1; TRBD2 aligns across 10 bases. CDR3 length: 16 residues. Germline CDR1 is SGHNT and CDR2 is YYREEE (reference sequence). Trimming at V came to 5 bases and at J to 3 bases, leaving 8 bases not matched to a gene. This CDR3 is CASRGAGGPIYNEQFF. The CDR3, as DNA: TGTGCCAGCAGAGGAGCGGGAGGGCCCATCTACAATGAGCAGTTCTTC. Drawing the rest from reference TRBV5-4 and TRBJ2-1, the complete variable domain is ETGVTQSPTHLIKTRGQQVTLRCSSQSGHNTVSWYQQALGQGPQFIFQYYREEENGRGNFPPRFSGLQFPNYSSELNVNALELDDSALYLCASRGAGGPIYNEQFFGPGTRLTVL.

The DNA for the CDR3 is TGTGCCAGTAGAACAGGGTCGAGCTCCTACAATGAGCAGTTCTTC. This encodes CASRTGSSSYNEQFF. The J gene is TRBJ2-1, the V gene TRBV19, with a weak D call TRBD1 (6 bases). Germline CDR1 is LNHDA and CDR2 is SQIVND (reference sequence). The CDR3 has 15 amino acids. V shed 6 bases and J shed 0 bases, with 12 bases lying between them.

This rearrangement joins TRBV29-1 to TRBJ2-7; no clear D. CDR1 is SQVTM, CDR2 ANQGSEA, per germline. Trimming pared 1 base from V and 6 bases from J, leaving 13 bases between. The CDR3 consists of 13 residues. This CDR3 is CSVEGGLGGEQYF. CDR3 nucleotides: TGCAGCGTTGAAGGAGGTTTAGGTGGCGAGCAGTACTTC.

CDR3 DNA sequence: TGCAGCGGGTACGCACTAGCGGATACGCAGTATTTT. As protein: CSGYALADTQYF. The genes are TRBV29-1 and TRBJ2-3; 7 bases are a match to TRBD2. The CDR3 is 12 residues long. The germline CDR1 and CDR2 sequences are SQVTM and ANQGSEA. Trimming cost V 7 bases and J 6 bases; bases outside gene matches: 7.

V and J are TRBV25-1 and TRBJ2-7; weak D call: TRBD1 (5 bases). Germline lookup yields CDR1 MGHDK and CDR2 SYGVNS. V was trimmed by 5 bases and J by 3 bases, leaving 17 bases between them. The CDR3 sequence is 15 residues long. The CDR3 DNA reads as TGTGCCAGCAGTCCCAGAGCTTCAAGGGGCTACGAGCAGTACTTC. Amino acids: CASSPRASRGYEQYF.

The CDR3 coding sequence is TGTGCCAGCAGTGACCCAGACAGGGATGTAGGTCAGCCCCAGCATTTT. Translating gives CASSDPDRDVGQPQHF. The chain combines TRBV6-1 with TRBJ1-5; TRBD1 aligns across 7 bases. CDR1 is MNHNS and CDR2 is SASEGT in the germline V gene. J gave up 6 bases and V 3 bases, and 11 bases lay outside the gene matches. The CDR3 loop spans 16 amino acids.

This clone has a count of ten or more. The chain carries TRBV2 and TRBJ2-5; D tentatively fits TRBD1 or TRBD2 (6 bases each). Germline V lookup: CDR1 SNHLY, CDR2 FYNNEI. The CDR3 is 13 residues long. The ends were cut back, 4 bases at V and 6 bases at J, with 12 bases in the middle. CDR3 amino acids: CASSGGTTQTQYF. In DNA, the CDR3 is TGTGCCAGCAGTGGCGGGACAACTCAGACCCAGTACTTC.

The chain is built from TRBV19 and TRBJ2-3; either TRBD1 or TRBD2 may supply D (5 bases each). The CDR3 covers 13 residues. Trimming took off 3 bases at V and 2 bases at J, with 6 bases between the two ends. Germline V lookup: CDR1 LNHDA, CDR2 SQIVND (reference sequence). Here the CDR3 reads CASSMGTTDTQYF. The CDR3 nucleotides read TGTGCCAGTAGTATGGGGACCACAGATACGCAGTATTTT. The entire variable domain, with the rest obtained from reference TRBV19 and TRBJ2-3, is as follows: DGGITQSPKYLFRKEGQNVTLSCEQNLNHDAMYWYRQDPGQGLRLIYYSQIVNDFQKGDIAEGYSVSREKKESFPLTVTSAQKNPTAFYLCASSMGTTDTQYFGPGTRLTVL.

The DNA of the CDR3 is TGTGCCAGCAGCTCGACTAGCGGGACCTACAATGAGCAGTTCTTC. It is translated as CASSSTSGTYNEQFF. The chain is built from TRBV7-9 and TRBJ2-1, with TRBD2 matching 11 bases. J lost 2 bases, V lost 4 bases, and 1 base had no gene match. The CDR3 extends over 15 amino acids. In germline, CDR1 is SEHNR, CDR2 FQNEAQ (reference sequence).